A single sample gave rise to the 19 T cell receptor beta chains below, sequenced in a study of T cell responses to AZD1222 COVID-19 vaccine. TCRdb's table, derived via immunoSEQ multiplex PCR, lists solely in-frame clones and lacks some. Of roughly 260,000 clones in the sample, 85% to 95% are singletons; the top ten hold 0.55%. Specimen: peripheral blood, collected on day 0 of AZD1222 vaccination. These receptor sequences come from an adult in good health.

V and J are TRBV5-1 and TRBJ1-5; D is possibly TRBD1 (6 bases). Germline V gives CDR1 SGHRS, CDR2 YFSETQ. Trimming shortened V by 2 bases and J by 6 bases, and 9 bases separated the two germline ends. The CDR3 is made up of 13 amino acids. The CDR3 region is CASSLQGGQPQHF. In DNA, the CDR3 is TGCGCCAGCAGCTTACAGGGCGGTCAGCCCCAGCATTTT.

CDR3 coding DNA: TGCGCCAGCAGCCAAGGAAGGGGCACTGAAGCTTTCTTT. Its protein product is CASSQGRGTEAFF. The chain is built from TRBV4-1 and TRBJ1-1, with D perhaps matching TRBD1 (5 bases). Between the trimmed V and J ends, which lost 1 base and 4 bases, there was a span of 7 bases. CDR3 length equals 13 residues. CDR1 and CDR2 from the germline V gene are MGHRA and YSYEKL.

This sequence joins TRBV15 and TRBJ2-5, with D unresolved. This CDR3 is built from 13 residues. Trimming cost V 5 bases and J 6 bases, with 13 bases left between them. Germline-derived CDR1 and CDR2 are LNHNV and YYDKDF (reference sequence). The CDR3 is CATSPSAKKTQYF. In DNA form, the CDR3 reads TGTGCCACCAGCCCCTCCGCTAAGAAGACCCAGTACTTC.

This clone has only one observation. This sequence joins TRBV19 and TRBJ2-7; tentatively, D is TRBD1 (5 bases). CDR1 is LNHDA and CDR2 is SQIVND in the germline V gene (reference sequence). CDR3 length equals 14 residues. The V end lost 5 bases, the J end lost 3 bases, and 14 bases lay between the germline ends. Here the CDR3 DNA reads TGTGCCAGTAGTTCAGAGACAGCCCTCTACGAGCAGTACTTC. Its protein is CASSSETALYEQYF.

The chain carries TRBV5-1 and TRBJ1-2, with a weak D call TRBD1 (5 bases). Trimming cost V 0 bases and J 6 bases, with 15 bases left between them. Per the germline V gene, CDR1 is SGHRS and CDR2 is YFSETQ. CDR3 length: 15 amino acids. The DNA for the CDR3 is TGCGCCAGCAGCTTGGCCGGAACGGTGGGGGATGGCTACACCTTC. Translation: CASSLAGTVGDGYTF.

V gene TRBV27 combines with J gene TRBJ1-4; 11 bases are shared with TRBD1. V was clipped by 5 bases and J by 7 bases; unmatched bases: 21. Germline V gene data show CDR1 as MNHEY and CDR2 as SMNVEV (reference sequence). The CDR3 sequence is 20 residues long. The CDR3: CASSPSRGQGAQWESEKLFF. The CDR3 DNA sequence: TGTGCCAGCAGTCCGTCCCGTGGACAGGGGGCACAGTGGGAGAGTGAAAAACTGTTTTTT.

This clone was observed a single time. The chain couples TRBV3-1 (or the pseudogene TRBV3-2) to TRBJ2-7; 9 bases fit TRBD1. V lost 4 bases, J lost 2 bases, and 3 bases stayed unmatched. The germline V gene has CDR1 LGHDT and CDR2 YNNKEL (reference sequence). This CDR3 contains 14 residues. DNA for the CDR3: TGTGCCAGCAGCCGGGACAGGGTCACCTACGAGCAGTACTTC. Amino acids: CASSRDRVTYEQYF.

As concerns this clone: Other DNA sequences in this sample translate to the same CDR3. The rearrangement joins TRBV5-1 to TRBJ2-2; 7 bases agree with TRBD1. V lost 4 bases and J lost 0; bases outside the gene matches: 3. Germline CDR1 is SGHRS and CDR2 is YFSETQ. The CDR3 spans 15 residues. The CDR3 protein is CASSLGTANTGELFF. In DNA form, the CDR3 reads TGCGCCAGCAGCCTCGGGACAGCGAACACCGGGGAGCTGTTTTTT.

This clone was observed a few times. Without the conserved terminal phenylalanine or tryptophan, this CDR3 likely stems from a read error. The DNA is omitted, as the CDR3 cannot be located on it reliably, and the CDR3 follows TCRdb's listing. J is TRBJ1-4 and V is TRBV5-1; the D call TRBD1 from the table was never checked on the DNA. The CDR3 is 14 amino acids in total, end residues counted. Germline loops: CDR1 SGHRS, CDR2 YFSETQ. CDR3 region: CASSHPGFPRIIFL.

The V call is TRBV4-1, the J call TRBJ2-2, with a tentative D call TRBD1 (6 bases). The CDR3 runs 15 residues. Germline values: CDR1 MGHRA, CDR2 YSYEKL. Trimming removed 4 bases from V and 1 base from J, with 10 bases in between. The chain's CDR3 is CASSLRQVNTGELFF. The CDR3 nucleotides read TGCGCCAGCAGCCTCAGACAGGTGAACACCGGGGAGCTGTTTTTT.

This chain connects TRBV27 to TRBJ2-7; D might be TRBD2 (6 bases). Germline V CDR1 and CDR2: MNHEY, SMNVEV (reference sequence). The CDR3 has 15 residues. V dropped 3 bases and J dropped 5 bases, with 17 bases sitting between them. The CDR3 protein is CASSFGTSRLDEQYF. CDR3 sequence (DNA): TGTGCCAGCAGTTTCGGGACTTCCCGCTTGGACGAGCAGTACTTC.

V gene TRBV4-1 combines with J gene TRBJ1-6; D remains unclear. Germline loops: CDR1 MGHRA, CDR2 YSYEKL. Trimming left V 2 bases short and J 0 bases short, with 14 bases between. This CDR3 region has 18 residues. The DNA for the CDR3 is TGCGCCAGCAGCCAATCGGCACAGACGAGCTCCTATAATTCACCCCTCCACTTT. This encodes CASSQSAQTSSYNSPLHF.

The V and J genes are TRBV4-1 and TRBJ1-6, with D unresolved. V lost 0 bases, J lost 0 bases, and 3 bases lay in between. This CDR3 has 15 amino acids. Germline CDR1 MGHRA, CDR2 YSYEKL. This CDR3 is CASSQEVSYNSPLHF. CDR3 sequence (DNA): TGCGCCAGCAGCCAAGAAGTCTCCTATAATTCACCCCTCCACTTT.

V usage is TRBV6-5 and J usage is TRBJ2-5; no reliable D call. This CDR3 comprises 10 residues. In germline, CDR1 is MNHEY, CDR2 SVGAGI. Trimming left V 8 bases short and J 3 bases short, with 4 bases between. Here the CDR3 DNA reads TGTGCCAGCGGGGAAGAGACCCAGTACTTC. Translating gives CASGEETQYF.

CDR3 bases: TGTGCCAGCAGTTTATCGCCGACAGGGCCCTCACCCCTCCACTTT. As protein: CASSLSPTGPSPLHF. V gene TRBV27 combines with J gene TRBJ1-6; 7 nucleotides agree with TRBD1. V was pared by 0 bases and J by 10 bases, with 6 bases of the junction left unmatched. The germline V gene has CDR1 MNHEY and CDR2 SMNVEV (reference sequence). The CDR3 contains 15 residues.

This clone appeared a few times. The CDR3 DNA is TGCAGTGCTAGTGTCGAGACAGGGAGCTCCTACGAGCAGTACTTC. This encodes CSASVETGSSYEQYF. The chain combines TRBV20-1 with TRBJ2-7, with 7 bases matching TRBD1. The CDR3 covers 15 residues. Per the germline V gene, CDR1 is DFQATT and CDR2 is SNEGSKA (reference sequence). Unmatched junction bases numbered 8, after V lost 3 bases and J lost 0 bases.

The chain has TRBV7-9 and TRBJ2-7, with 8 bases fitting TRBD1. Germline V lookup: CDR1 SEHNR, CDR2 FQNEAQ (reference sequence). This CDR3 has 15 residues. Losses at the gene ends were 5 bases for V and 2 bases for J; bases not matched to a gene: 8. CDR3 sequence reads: CASSTGTGPTYEQYF. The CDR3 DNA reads TGTGCCAGCAGCACCGGGACAGGCCCGACCTACGAGCAGTACTTC.

The CDR3 spells CASGWGQFF. The CDR3 bases are TGTGCTAGTGGTTGGGGACAGTTCTTC. This chain connects TRBV12-5 to TRBJ2-1, with no clear D. The CDR3 is 9 amino acids. The V gene lost 4 bases and the J gene lost 13 bases, with 5 bases spanning the gap. Germline loops: CDR1 LGHNT, CDR2 FRNRAP.

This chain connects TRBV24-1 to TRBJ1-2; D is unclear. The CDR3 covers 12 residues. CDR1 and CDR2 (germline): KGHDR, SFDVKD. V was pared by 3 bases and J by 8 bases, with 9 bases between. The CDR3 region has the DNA TGTGCCACCAGTGATCCGCTGGAGGGCTACACCTTC. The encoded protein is CATSDPLEGYTF.